Shown below are 13 T cell receptor beta chains from a single sample sequenced in a study of T-cell memory formation after mild COVID-19. TCRdb recomputed calls from the 5' RACE reads with MiXCR, one row per CDR3 protein. The table lists hundreds of thousands of distinct CDR3 sequences, 15% to 20% of them singletons, with 20% to 25% in the top ten. The material sequenced was PBMCs or a T cell subset sorted from them (not recorded which). The source of these receptors is a man between 18 and 35 years old who had mild COVID-19 (a few samples of this study predate the infection). Cell type and time point are not known.

The chain recombines TRBV24-1 with TRBJ2-3, with D hard to call. Trimming took 5 bases from V and 3 from J, leaving 2 bases between them. CDR3 length: 11 amino acids. The V gene's germline CDR1 is KGHDR and CDR2 SFDVKD. CDR3 nucleotide sequence: TGTGCCACCAGTGGAACAGATACGCAGTATTTT. This codes for CATSGTDTQYF.

The chain has TRBV7-8 and TRBJ1-5; 9 bases agree with TRBD1. Looked up from germline, CDR1 is SGHVS and CDR2 is FQNEAQ. The V gene end was trimmed by 5 bases and the J gene end by 7 bases; junction bases not matched to a gene: 9. This CDR3 region has 15 residues. CDR3 nucleotide sequence: TGTGCCAGCAGCCCACGGACAGGGGAAGGGCAGCCCCAGCATTTT. Its translation: CASSPRTGEGQPQHF.

This clonotype was detected a few times. The rearrangement joins TRBV6-6 to TRBJ1-5; 9 bases line up with TRBD1. In germline, CDR1 is MNHNY, CDR2 SVGAGI (reference sequence). The CDR3 is 22 residues long. Unmatched junction bases numbered 24, after V lost 6 bases and J lost 0 bases. The CDR3 DNA is TGTGCCAGCAGCTTCCTTCCGGGACAGGGAAGTTTTATGGGGTATAGCAATCAGCCCCAGCATTTT. Translating gives CASSFLPGQGSFMGYSNQPQHF.

This clonotype was seen more than once but under ten times. This chain connects TRBV20-1 to TRBJ2-1; maybe TRBD1 (5 bases). The V end was cut by 3 bases, the J end by 9 bases, with 9 bases between. This CDR3 is built from 11 residues. Germline V lookup: CDR1 DFQATT, CDR2 SNEGSKA (reference sequence). The CDR3 spells CSASRGSEQFF. CDR3 bases: TGCAGTGCTAGTAGGGGTAGTGAGCAGTTCTTC.

This clonotype was detected many times. The chain recombines TRBV5-1 with TRBJ2-5, with D unresolved. CDR3 length equals 13 residues. V was clipped by 1 base and J by 5 bases, with 9 bases between them. Germline assignment: CDR1 SGHRS and CDR2 YFSETQ. CDR3 DNA: TGCGCCAGCAGCTTGCTTCTTTGGGAGACCCAGTACTTC. It specifies CASSLLLWETQYF.

This clonotype was seen many times. J is TRBJ2-1 and V is TRBV4-2, with TRBD1 matching 8 bases. Losses at the gene ends were 4 bases for V and 8 bases for J; bases not matched to a gene: 13. CDR3 length equals 16 residues. Germline CDR1 and CDR2: LGHNA and YNFKEQ. The CDR3 coding sequence is TGTGCCAGCAGCCCCCGGTCAGGGGGCAATGGGTATGAGCAGTTCTTC. Translation: CASSPRSGGNGYEQFF.

The rearrangement links TRBV5-1 to TRBJ2-6, with D possibly TRBD2 on 6 matching bases. The CDR3 covers 20 residues. CDR1 is SGHRS, CDR2 YFSETQ, per germline. The V gene lost 5 bases and the J gene lost 0 bases, with 24 bases spanning the gap. This CDR3 reads CASRWMEGRIGGSGANVLTF. CDR3 nucleotides: TGCGCCAGCAGGTGGATGGAGGGACGTATTGGAGGCTCTGGGGCCAACGTCCTGACTTTC.

The CDR3 DNA is TGTGCCAGCAGAGCGACTAGCGGAGAGACCCAGTACTTC. Translated, it gives CASRATSGETQYF. The genes are TRBV2 and TRBJ2-5; 9 bases align to TRBD2. Unmatched junction bases numbered 3, after V lost 6 bases and J lost 4 bases. CDR3 length: 13 residues. Germline CDR1 SNHLY, CDR2 FYNNEI.

This clonotype was seen many times. The chain couples TRBV20-1 to TRBJ1-6, with a weak D call TRBD1 (5 bases). This CDR3 is built from 16 residues. CDR1 is DFQATT and CDR2 is SNEGSKA in the germline V gene (reference sequence). Trimming removed 0 bases at V and 2 bases at J, with 11 bases between. In DNA, the CDR3 is TGCAGTGCTAGAGATGGGGCCAGGGCCTATAATTCACCCCTCCACTTT. As protein: CSARDGARAYNSPLHF.

This clonotype was detected a few times. V gene TRBV29-1 combines with J gene TRBJ1-1; D is perhaps TRBD1 (6 bases). The CDR3 loop spans 12 amino acids. CDR1 is SQVTM and CDR2 is ANQGSEA in the germline V gene. Trimming took off 5 bases at V and 8 bases at J, with 15 bases between the two ends. The CDR3 here is CSVPTAQGEAFF. The CDR3 coding sequence is TGCAGCGTTCCCACAGCGCAGGGGGAAGCTTTCTTT.

This clonotype has ten or more counts. The junction and the germline gene differ at one end; a read error may be behind it. The J gene is TRBJ1-1, the V gene TRBV5-1, with no clear D. CDR3 length equals 12 residues. Germline values: CDR1 SGHRS, CDR2 YFSETQ. CDR3 nucleotides: TGTGCCAGCAGCTTAGTTGGCACTGAAGCTTTCTTT. Translating gives CASSLVGTEAFF.

V is TRBV20-1 and J is TRBJ1-6; D is ambiguous. Trimming shortened V by 6 bases and J by 6 bases, and 21 bases separated the two germline ends. The CDR3 sequence is 16 residues long. The germline V gene encodes CDR1 DFQATT and CDR2 SNEGSKA (reference sequence). Written as DNA, the CDR3 is TGCAGTGCCCCCTATTTGTCCCAGGCATTTAATTCACCCCTCCACTTT. Residues: CSAPYLSQAFNSPLHF.

This clonotype appeared a single time. The chain recombines TRBV3-1 with TRBJ2-3, with D unclear. The CDR3 consists of 10 residues. The ends were cut back, 8 bases at V and 7 bases at J, with 7 bases in the middle. The germline V gene has CDR1 LGHDT and CDR2 YNNKEL (reference sequence). The CDR3 spells CASGANTQYF. For the CDR3, the DNA is TGTGCCAGCGGTGCGAATACGCAGTATTTT.